Following are 4 T cell receptor beta chains from one sample sequenced in a study of T cell repertoires in cytomegalovirus infection. Their target antigens are unknown. One entry per CDR3 protein results from TCRdb running MiXCR on the reads. The table records roughly 90,000 distinct CDR3 sequences, 25% to 30% of them present only once. Sequences were derived from CD8+ T cells from cultured PBMCs, sampled from culture after CMV antigen stimulation. The source is a human donor in good health (CMV status not recorded). Some clones in this sample may be carry-over from other donors' samples.

J is TRBJ2-3 and V is TRBV20-1, with 12 positions matching TRBD2. The junction had 9 bases not matched to a gene; V was cut back by 1 base and J by 4 bases. From germline, CDR1 is DFQATT and CDR2 SNEGSKA (reference sequence). This CDR3 has 17 residues. The CDR3 DNA is TGCAGTGCTAGAGTGACTAGCGGGGGTATACTCCCAGATACGCAGTATTTT. Translated, it gives CSARVTSGGILPDTQYF.

This clonotype was seen ten or more times. The CDR3 region is CASSPTGEETQYF. As DNA, the CDR3 is TGTGCCAGCAGCCCCACAGGGGAAGAGACCCAGTACTTC. The chain has TRBV7-3 and TRBJ2-5; TRBD1 aligns across 7 bases. The germline V gene has CDR1 SGHTA and CDR2 FQGTGA. CDR3 length: 13 amino acids. Unmatched junction bases numbered 3, after V lost 5 bases and J lost 3 bases.

The gene calls are TRBV11-3 and TRBJ2-7; D is perhaps TRBD2 (6 bases). The CDR3 totals 14 residues. V was clipped by 4 bases and J by 0 bases, with 10 bases between them. The V gene's germline CDR1 is SGHNT and CDR2 YENEEA. CDR3 amino acids: CASSSTGLSYEQYF. The CDR3 region has the DNA TGTGCCAGCAGCTCAACGGGACTCTCCTACGAGCAGTACTTC.

The rearrangement uses TRBV7-2 and TRBJ2-1; weak D call: TRBD1 (6 bases). The CDR3 is made up of 13 amino acids. From germline, CDR1 is SGHTA and CDR2 FQGNSA. Trimming stripped 4 bases from V and 4 bases from J, with 8 bases between. DNA of the CDR3: TGTGCCAGCAGCTGGGACACTTACAATGAGCAGTTCTTC. This encodes CASSWDTYNEQFF.